This is a list of T cell receptor beta chains from one sample in a study of T cells in localized non-small cell lung cancer. Some clones are missing from TCRdb's copy, which holds only in-frame ones; the method was immunoSEQ multiplex PCR. The sample lists 70,000 to 95,000 clones, roughly 91% occurring once. The material sequenced was PBMCs, taken before any cancer treatment. The receptors were gathered from a woman aged 40-75 years with stage II squamous cell lung carcinoma. Each CDR3 is given with its conserved first and last residue. The order of the fields is V gene, clone size, D gene, J gene, CDR3 length, CDR3 DNA, CDR3 protein. A D gene is named only where the DNA matches it firmly. Size is stated for part of the rows, as once, few or many counts, or as a class when the clone is expanded.

TRBV6-6	-	-	TRBJ1-5	14	TGTGCCAGCAGTTTGGGGCAGGGGTATCAGCCCCAGCATTTT	CASSLGQGYQPQHF
TRBV5-4	-	-	TRBJ2-2	12	TGTGCCAGCAGCCAGAAGGGACTTGAGCTGTTTTTT	CASSQKGLELFF
TRBV5-1	-	-	TRBJ2-5	14	TGCGCCAGCAGCTTGAGAGGGCTTAAAGAGACCCAGTACTTC	CASSLRGLKETQYF
TRBV16	-	TRBD1	TRBJ1-2	15	TGTGCCAGCAGCCAAACCACAGGGGGAGACTATGGCTACACCTTC	CASSQTTGGDYGYTF
TRBV11-2	-	-	TRBJ1-2	14	TGTGCCAGCAGCTTTAGTGGCGGTTCGGGTGGCTACACCTTC	CASSFSGGSGGYTF
TRBV11-2	-	-	TRBJ1-2	13	TGTGCCAGCAGCTACGGACAGAGTTATGGCTACACCTTC	CASSYGQSYGYTF
TRBV5-1	-	TRBD1	TRBJ2-5	15	TGCGCCAGCAGCTTGGACGGGACAGTCCAAGAGACCCAGTACTTC	CASSLDGTVQETQYF
TRBV14	-	-	TRBJ1-3	17	TGTGCCAGCAGCCATCACCAGGGCCGTACCTCTGGAAACACCATATATTTT	CASSHHQGRTSGNTIYF
TRBV5-1	once	TRBD2	TRBJ2-1	16	TGCGCCAGCAGCCAAACTAGCGGGGTGGTGGGCAATGAGCAGTTCTTC	CASSQTSGVVGNEQFF
TRBV12-5	-	-	TRBJ2-7	14	TGTGCTAGTGGTCCCAAAATAGGGGGGGCCGAGCAGTACTTC	CASGPKIGGAEQYF
TRBV5-1	-	-	TRBJ1-3	16	TGCGCCAGCAGCCTGGACAGCCAGGAACCTGGAAACACCATATATTTT	CASSLDSQEPGNTIYF
TRBV27	once	-	TRBJ2-7	12	TGTGCCAGCAGTTCGAGTTCGGTGTTGCAGTACTTC	CASSSSSVLQYF
TRBV7-2	-	-	TRBJ1-1	15	TGTGCCAGCAGCCCGTCGGACCGTCGGGACACTGAAGCTTTCTTT	CASSPSDRRDTEAFF
TRBV6-1	-	-	TRBJ1-3	15	TGTGCCAGCAGTGAAAGGGGATTCTCTGGAAACACCATATATTTT	CASSERGFSGNTIYF
TRBV7-9	-	-	TRBJ2-1	9	TGTGCCACCGGGCTTGAGCAGTTCTTC	CATGLEQFF
TRBV11-3	-	TRBD1	TRBJ1-2	15	TGTGCCAGCAGCTTCAGGGACAGCAATAACTATGGCTACACCTTC	CASSFRDSNNYGYTF
TRBV7-9	-	-	TRBJ1-1	12	TGTGCCAGCAGCTTCAACGGCCCCTGGGCTTTCTTT	CASSFNGPWAFF
TRBV6-1	once	TRBD1	TRBJ1-1	15	TGTGCCAGCAGTGACATGGGACAGGGAAACACTGAAGCTTTCTTT	CASSDMGQGNTEAFF
TRBV5-4	-	-	TRBJ2-7	14	TGTGCCAGCAGCTTGGCCGGGACCATATACGAGCAGTACTTC	CASSLAGTIYEQYF
TRBV4-1	-	-	TRBJ2-1	17	TGCGCCAGCGGACGCCCCAGGGGTTCGAGCTCCTACAATGAGCAGTTCTTC	CASGRPRGSSSYNEQFF
TRBV19	-	-	TRBJ1-5	15	TGTGCCAGTAGTATAGATCGAGGGAGAGATCAGCCCCAGCATTTT	CASSIDRGRDQPQHF
TRBV5-4	-	-	TRBJ1-2	16	TGTGCCAGCAGCCCCTTACGGGATACCCGGGCGGGGGGCTACACCTTC	CASSPLRDTRAGGYTF
TRBV28	-	TRBD2	TRBJ2-1	14	TGTGCCAGCAGAAGTAGCGGGGGGTCCAATGAGCAGTTCTTC	CASRSSGGSNEQFF
TRBV25-1	-	-	TRBJ1-2	16	TGTGCCAGCAGTGACCCGGGACCGAACAGAGTCTATGGCTACACCTTC	CASSDPGPNRVYGYTF
TRBV23-1	-	-	TRBJ1-2	18	TGCGCCAGCAGTCATCCCAGTCTCCTGGGGACGGTACTTGATGGCTACACCTTC	CASSHPSLLGTVLDGYTF
TRBV27	-	-	TRBJ1-2	16	TGTGCCAGCATTCCTCCCTCGGCCGGGACTTCGTATGGCTACACCTTC	CASIPPSAGTSYGYTF
TRBV9	once	-	TRBJ2-2	19	TGTGCCAGCAGCGCCGGTCGGGAAGTCTTTAACAGAAACACCGGGGAGCTGTTTTTT	CASSAGREVFNRNTGELFF
TRBV5-1	-	TRBD1	TRBJ2-7	14	TGCGCCAGCAGCTTCGGGACAGGACGGTACGAGCAGTACTTC	CASSFGTGRYEQYF
TRBV30	once	-	TRBJ1-3	13	TGTGCCTGGACCGGGTTCTCTGGAAACACCATATATTTT	CAWTGFSGNTIYF
TRBV2	-	TRBD2	TRBJ2-1	16	TGTGCCAGCCAGCCCTTAGCGGGGGGCGACTACAATGAGCAGTTCTTC	CASQPLAGGDYNEQFF
TRBV6-6	-	-	TRBJ2-1	15	TGTGCCAGCAGTTACTCGACTAGCTCCTACAATGAGCAGTTCTTC	CASSYSTSSYNEQFF
TRBV6-5	-	TRBD1	TRBJ2-7	14	TGTGCCAGCAGACCGGGACAGGTGGGCCACGAGCAGTACTTC	CASRPGQVGHEQYF
TRBV15	-	TRBD2	TRBJ2-1	17	TGTGCCACCAGCAGAGACCAGTGGCGGGGGGGTTACAATGAGCAGTTCTTC	CATSRDQWRGGYNEQFF
TRBV4-2	-	-	TRBJ1-5	15	TGTGCCAGCAGCCAAGCGGCCAGAAAGAATCAGCCCCAGCATTTT	CASSQAARKNQPQHF
TRBV19	-	-	TRBJ1-4	17	TGTGCCAGTAGTATAAAAGGGAGGGGAAAAGGGAGTGAAAAACTGTTTTTT	CASSIKGRGKGSEKLFF